One and the same sample provided the 17 T cell receptor beta chains below, sequenced in a study of blood T cell repertoires in COVID-19. Here immunoSEQ multiplex PCR was the method, and the copy in TCRdb shows in-frame clones only, minus some. The table has under 300,000 clones, 85% to 90% seen once. The sample comprised peripheral blood. The receptors stem from a woman aged 60-75 years with COVID-19, enrolled during active disease.

The V call is TRBV10-3, the J call TRBJ1-4; tentative D call: TRBD1 (6 bases). V gave up 5 bases and J gave up 3 bases, with 10 bases separating them. Germline V gene data show CDR1 as ENHRY and CDR2 as SYGVKD. The CDR3 contains 14 residues. The DNA of the CDR3 is TGTGCCATCAGTACAGGGCTGGCTAATGAAAAACTGTTTTTT. As protein: CAISTGLANEKLFF.

The V and J genes are TRBV30 and TRBJ1-5; tentative D call: TRBD1 (6 bases). Germline V gene sequence: CDR1 GTSNPN, CDR2 SVGIG (reference sequence). The ends were cut back, 3 bases at V and 0 bases at J, with 9 bases in the middle. The CDR3 has 14 residues. The CDR3 DNA reads as TGTGCCTGGAGGAGGACAGATAGCAATCAGCCCCAGCATTTT. It codes for CAWRRTDSNQPQHF. The entire variable domain, with the rest obtained from reference TRBV30 and TRBJ1-5, is as follows: SQTIHQWPATLVQPVGSPLSLECTVEGTSNPNLYWYRQAAGRGLQLLFYSVGIGQISSEVPQNLSASRPQDRQFILSSKKLLLSDSGFYLCAWRRTDSNQPQHFGDGTRLSIL.

The DNA of the CDR3 is TGTGCCAGCCGGTGGCAGGAGAACACTGAAGCTTTCTTT. Protein sequence: CASRWQENTEAFF. The V and J genes are TRBV2 and TRBJ1-1; no clear D gene. The CDR3 has 13 amino acids. Between the trimmed V and J ends, which lost 8 bases and 1 base, there was a span of 11 bases. Per the germline V gene, CDR1 is SNHLY and CDR2 is FYNNEI.

This clone was seen a few times. The V and J genes are TRBV5-1 and TRBJ1-4, with 8 nucleotides matching TRBD1. CDR3 length: 14 amino acids. Per the germline V gene, CDR1 is SGHRS and CDR2 is YFSETQ. J lost 2 bases, V lost 5 bases, and 2 bases had no gene match. Written as DNA, the CDR3 is TGCGCCAGCAGGGACAGGGCCACTAATGAAAAACTGTTTTTT. This translates into CASRDRATNEKLFF.

This clone was seen more than once but under ten times. V usage is TRBV12-5 and J usage is TRBJ2-3; D unclear. The CDR3 has 16 amino acids. The ends were cut back, 5 bases at V and 2 bases at J, with 17 bases in the middle. CDR1 is LGHNT, CDR2 FRNRAP, per germline. The CDR3 spells CASGLSLTSYTDTQYF. The CDR3 DNA sequence: TGTGCTAGTGGTCTATCTTTGACATCCTACACAGATACGCAGTATTTT. Supplemented by reference TRBV12-5 and TRBJ2-3, the full variable domain reads DARVTQTPRHKVTEMGQEVTMRCQPILGHNTVFWYRQTMMQGLELLAYFRNRAPLDDSGMPKDRFSAEMPDATLATLKIQPSEPRDSAVYFCASGLSLTSYTDTQYFGPGTRLTVL.

The V gene is TRBV11-2, the J gene TRBJ1-1; TRBD1 agrees at 7 bases. The V gene's germline CDR1 is SGHAT and CDR2 FQNNGV. This CDR3 is 15 amino acids long. V lost 5 bases and J lost 0; bases outside the gene matches: 6. The CDR3 protein is CASSRGQTLNTEAFF. The CDR3, as DNA: TGTGCCAGCAGCCGGGGACAGACCCTGAACACTGAAGCTTTCTTT.

This rearrangement joins TRBV9 to TRBJ2-2; 9 bases fit TRBD2. Losses at the gene ends were 0 bases for V and 2 bases for J; bases not matched to a gene: 5. Germline CDR1 reads SGDLS; CDR2 reads YYNGEE. The CDR3 runs to 17 residues. The CDR3 nucleotides read TGTGCCAGCAGCGTAGGCGGCGGGGGGGCTAACACCGGGGAGCTGTTTTTT. Translated: CASSVGGGGANTGELFF.

The genes are TRBV3-1 (or the pseudogene TRBV3-2) and TRBJ1-1; TRBD1 matches 8 bases. Germline assignment: CDR1 LGHDT and CDR2 YNNKEL (reference sequence). V lost 3 bases, J lost 4 bases, and 7 bases stayed unmatched. This CDR3 comprises 15 residues. The CDR3 DNA sequence: TGTGCCAGCAGCCACAGACAGGGGAGGACCACTGAAGCTTTCTTT. Translation gives CASSHRQGRTTEAFF.

The V and J genes are TRBV7-2 and TRBJ2-1; 8 bases are shared with TRBD2. CDR3 length equals 17 residues. Looked up from germline, CDR1 is SGHTA and CDR2 is FQGNSA. Unmatched junction bases numbered 13, after V lost 1 base and J lost 8 bases. The CDR3 here is CASSLGPLAGGLDEQFF. In DNA, the CDR3 is TGTGCCAGCAGCTTAGGCCCTCTGGCGGGGGGTCTGGATGAGCAGTTCTTC.

The chain combines TRBV18 with TRBJ1-1, with D unresolved. This CDR3 is built from 17 residues. The V gene lost 3 bases and the J gene lost 1 base, with 18 bases spanning the gap. The germline CDR1 and CDR2 sequences are KGHSH and LQKENI. The CDR3 sequence: CASSPTQAIITNTEAFF. CDR3 nucleotide sequence: TGTGCCAGCTCACCGACCCAGGCTATTATTACGAACACTGAAGCTTTCTTT.

The chain is built from TRBV10-3 and TRBJ2-5; TRBD1 aligns across 8 bases. Germline CDR1 and CDR2: ENHRY and SYGVKD. Trimming cost V 6 bases and J 5 bases; bases outside gene matches: 11. This CDR3 spans 15 amino acids. In DNA, the CDR3 is TGTGCCATCAGCGGGACAGGCCTTGGGGAGGAGACCCAGTACTTC. Its translation is CAISGTGLGEETQYF.

The chain combines TRBV2 with TRBJ1-5; TRBD1 is a possible D gene (6 bases). V shed 4 bases and J shed 6 bases, with 13 bases lying between them. The CDR3 extends over 14 amino acids. Germline V gene sequence: CDR1 SNHLY, CDR2 FYNNEI. CDR3 loop: CASSGGEGGQPQHF. The CDR3 DNA is TGTGCCAGCAGTGGAGGGGAAGGGGGTCAGCCCCAGCATTTT.

The genes are TRBV6-2 or TRBV6-3 and TRBJ2-7; 7 bases line up with TRBD1. Germline V lookup: CDR1 MNHEY, CDR2 SVGEGT. The CDR3 runs to 13 residues. With 5 bases clipped from V and 3 bases from J, the junction kept 4 bases outside the gene matches. CDR3 sequence reads: CASSVNRGYEQYF. The CDR3 DNA is TGTGCCAGCAGTGTGAACAGGGGCTACGAGCAGTACTTC.

The gene calls are TRBV19 and TRBJ1-4; D uncertain. The length of the CDR3 is 13 residues. The V end lost 6 bases, the J end lost 4 bases, and 9 bases lay between the germline ends. Germline assignment: CDR1 LNHDA and CDR2 SQIVND (reference sequence). The CDR3 loop reads CASRYRDNEKLFF. CDR3 bases: TGTGCCAGTAGGTACAGAGATAATGAAAAACTGTTTTTT.

Worth noting for this clone: The same CDR3 arises from other DNA sequences in this sample as well. This sequence joins TRBV9 and TRBJ1-1; unclear D gene. Germline V gene data show CDR1 as SGDLS and CDR2 as YYNGEE. This CDR3 is built from 14 residues. The V end was cut by 0 bases, the J end by 1 base, with 7 bases between. This CDR3 reads CASSVGGANTEAFF. Here the CDR3 DNA reads TGTGCCAGCAGCGTAGGCGGAGCGAACACTGAAGCTTTCTTT. Filled out from reference TRBV9 and TRBJ1-1, the complete variable domain reads DSGVTQTPKHLITATGQRVTLRCSPRSGDLSVYWYQQSLDQGLQFLIQYYNGEERAKGNILERFSAQQFPDLHSELNLSSLELGDSALYFCASSVGGANTEAFFGQGTRLTVV.

The chain recombines TRBV12-5 with TRBJ1-2, with a tentative D call TRBD1 (5 bases). Per germline, CDR1 LGHNT and CDR2 FRNRAP. CDR3 length: 15 residues. V was clipped by 5 bases and J by 8 bases, with 21 bases between them. The CDR3, as DNA: TGTGCTAGTGGTGCCGGGGTTATGGGGGGAGGCGGCTACACCTTC. Translating gives CASGAGVMGGGGYTF.

This chain links TRBV6-2 or TRBV6-3 with TRBJ1-1; the D gene is possibly TRBD1 (6 bases). Germline lookup yields CDR1 MNHEY and CDR2 SVGEGT. The length of the CDR3 is 15 residues. With 4 bases removed from V and 5 bases from J, the gap between germline ends came to 17 bases. CDR3 region: CASSSKTGRLTEAFF. In DNA, the CDR3 is TGTGCCAGCAGTTCGAAAACAGGGCGGTTGACTGAAGCTTTCTTT.